The present entry profiles one T cell receptor (beta chain) with its context. This clone's antigen is unknown. Base qualities are missing; no much larger clone stands one base away. The data stem from a study of blood T cell repertoires in COVID-19 (dated by TCRdb to 2018 to 2021). Context from the whole study: The collaborator samples originated in the United States, Italy and Spain and spanned the acute and convalescent phases of COVID-19. The material from the prospective study consisted of cDNA or gDNA derived from T cells, B-cell-depleted T cells, or PBMCs. Deeply sampled blood TCRbeta repertoires from subjects exposed to, actively infected with, or recovered from COVID-19 were included in the dataset. The repertoires were released in a freely available public database meant as a resource for research on the immune response to SARS-CoV-2. Samples came from the ongoing ImmuneRACE study (first 160 participants) plus 1,254 subjects from 6 global collaborators. Sample metadata almost always included a de-identified subject ID, COVID-19 status, age in years and sex. Where available, HLA class I and class II types were obtained from metadata supplied by the sample provider rather than from assay-based typing.

TCRbeta CDR3 regions were amplified from genomic DNA using the immunoSEQ Assay, a bias-controlled multiplex PCR. The source study handled its data this way. The number of nucleated cells in each sample was estimated by amplification of reference gene primers within the assay. To quantify the absolute abundance of each unique TCRbeta CDR3 rearrangement, sequence reads were collapsed and filtered. Productive Simpson clonality was computed per sample as the square root of Simpson's diversity index over productive rearrangements. This is the immuneACCESS table as TCRdb keeps it, with only in-frame sequences that have V and J called. A part of the clones is gone; compared with another copy, unresolved V genes explain less than half, and the rest is unexplained. V and J calls and clone size are copied from that table; D and trimming were computed from the DNA. Here the sample has approximately 300,000 clones; over 90% occur a single time. The top ten clonotypes cover 3.5% to 5% of the sample.

Summary of the overall study and its limitations: The amount of clinical and demographic metadata varied by source and participant and was provided uncurated.

In the prospective study, participants were roughly 18 to 100 years old, resided in 20 to 30 geographic areas of the United States, and were enrolled through a virtual design. In the prospective study, participants were assigned to cohorts based on the clinical history participants reported in a screening survey and a study questionnaire. Exposed participants were defined as having been in contact with someone with a PCR-confirmed or clinician-diagnosed COVID-19 case within 2 weeks of study entry. In the prospective study, mobile phlebotomists collected whole blood, serum and a nasopharyngeal or oropharyngeal swab from each participant. Participants in the prospective study had the option to provide additional blood draws and questionnaires over a roughly two-month period. Prospective study blood samples were shipped either frozen or at room temperature before DNA extraction. Sequencing input: PBMCs or T cells enriched from blood (not recorded which). The origin of this receptor is a woman in her twenties or thirties who had been exposed to COVID-19.

This receptor carries the CDR3 CASSNSGIGTGGGRLIQETQYF. The DNA sequence is as follows: TGTGCCAGCAGCAATTCGGGTATCGGGACGGGCGGGGGCAGACTTATCCAAGAGACCCAGTACTTC. The V and J genes are TRBV21-1 and TRBJ2-5; the table's D call TRBD2 went unverified against the DNA. TRBV21-1 is a pseudogene. Including cysteine and phenylalanine, the CDR3 has 22 amino acids. This entry keeps only the CDR3 DNA: 66 bases, framed from base 1.